This record looks at one T cell receptor (beta chain) sequence and its context. What it binds is unknown. Germline V gene data show CDR1 as SNHLY and CDR2 as FYNNEI. With 5 bases removed from V and 3 bases from J, the gap between germline ends came to 10 bases. This CDR3 is 13 amino acids long. These data are taken from a study of T-cell memory formation after mild COVID-19. At the level of the study: TCR clusters were mostly donor specific. General observations from the study: Largely, contracting CD4+ clones fell within CM and EM, and contracting CD8+ clones within EMRA.

MiXCR was run by TCRdb on the 5' RACE reads, yielding one entry per CDR3 protein. The profile shows some 82,000 distinct CDR3 sequences, 9.5% to 15% of them singletons. The chain carries TRBV2 and TRBJ2-5, with D unclear. The clonotype originates from a man aged 18 to 29 who had mild COVID-19 (a few samples of this study predate the infection). Cell type and time point are not known. Material: PBMCs or a T cell subset sorted from them (not recorded which). CDR3 sequence reads: CASSPFGEETQYF. CDR3 DNA: TGTGCCAGCAGTCCCTTTGGAGAAGAGACCCAGTACTTC.